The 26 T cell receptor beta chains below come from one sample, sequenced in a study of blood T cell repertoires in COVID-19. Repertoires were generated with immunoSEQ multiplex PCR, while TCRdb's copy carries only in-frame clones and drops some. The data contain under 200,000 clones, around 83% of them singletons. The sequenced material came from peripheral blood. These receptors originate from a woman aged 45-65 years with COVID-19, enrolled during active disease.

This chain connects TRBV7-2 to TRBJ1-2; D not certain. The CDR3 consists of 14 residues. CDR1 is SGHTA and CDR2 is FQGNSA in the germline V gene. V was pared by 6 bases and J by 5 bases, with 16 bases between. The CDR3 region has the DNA TGTGCCAGCAGTCCCGTGACTGGTGGATATGGCTACACCTTC. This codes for CASSPVTGGYGYTF.

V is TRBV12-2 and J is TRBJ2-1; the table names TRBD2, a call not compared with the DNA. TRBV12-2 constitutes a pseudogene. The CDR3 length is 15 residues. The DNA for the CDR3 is TGTGCAAGTCGCTTAGTTGTGGGGGGGGACAATGAGCAGTTCTTC. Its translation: CASRLVVGGDNEQFF.

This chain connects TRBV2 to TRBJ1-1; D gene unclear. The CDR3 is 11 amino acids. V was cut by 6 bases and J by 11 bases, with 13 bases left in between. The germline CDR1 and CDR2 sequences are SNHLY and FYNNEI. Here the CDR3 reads CASRDTELAFF. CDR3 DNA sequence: TGTGCCAGCAGGGATACAGAGTTGGCTTTCTTT.

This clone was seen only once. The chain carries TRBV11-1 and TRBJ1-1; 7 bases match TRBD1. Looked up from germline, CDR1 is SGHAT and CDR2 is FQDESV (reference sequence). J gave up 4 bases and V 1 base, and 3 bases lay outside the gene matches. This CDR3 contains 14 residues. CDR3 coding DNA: TGTGCCAGCAGCTTAGGGCAGGGGGGCACTGAAGCTTTCTTT. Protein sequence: CASSLGQGGTEAFF.

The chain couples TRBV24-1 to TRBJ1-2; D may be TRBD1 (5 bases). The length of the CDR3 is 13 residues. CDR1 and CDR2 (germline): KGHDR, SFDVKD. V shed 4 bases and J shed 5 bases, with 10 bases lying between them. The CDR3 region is CATSETGPYGYTF. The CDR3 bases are TGTGCCACCAGTGAAACAGGTCCGTATGGCTACACCTTC.

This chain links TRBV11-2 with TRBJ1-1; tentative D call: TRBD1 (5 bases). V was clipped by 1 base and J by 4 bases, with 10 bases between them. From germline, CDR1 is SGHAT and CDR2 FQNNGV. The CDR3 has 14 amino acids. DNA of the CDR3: TGTGCCAGCAGCTTAGCGTCCCAGGGCACTGAAGCTTTCTTT. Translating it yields CASSLASQGTEAFF.

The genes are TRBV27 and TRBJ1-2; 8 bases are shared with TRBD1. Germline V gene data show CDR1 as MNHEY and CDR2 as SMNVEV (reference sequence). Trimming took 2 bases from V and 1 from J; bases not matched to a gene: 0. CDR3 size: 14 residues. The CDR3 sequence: CASSLGQGNYGYTF. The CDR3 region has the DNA TGTGCCAGCAGTTTAGGACAGGGTAACTATGGCTACACCTTC.

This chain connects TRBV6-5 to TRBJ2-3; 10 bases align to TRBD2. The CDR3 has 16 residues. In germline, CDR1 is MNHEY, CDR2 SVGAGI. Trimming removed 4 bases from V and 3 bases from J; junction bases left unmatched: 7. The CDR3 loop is CASSFISGGPTDTQYF. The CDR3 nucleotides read TGTGCCAGCAGTTTCATTAGCGGGGGGCCGACAGATACGCAGTATTTT.

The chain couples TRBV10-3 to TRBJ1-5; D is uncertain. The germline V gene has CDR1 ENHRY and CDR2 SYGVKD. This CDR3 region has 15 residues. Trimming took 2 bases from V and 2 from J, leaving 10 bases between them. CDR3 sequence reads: CAISEAVAGNQPQHF. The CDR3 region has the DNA TGTGCCATCAGTGAGGCCGTTGCGGGCAATCAGCCCCAGCATTTT.

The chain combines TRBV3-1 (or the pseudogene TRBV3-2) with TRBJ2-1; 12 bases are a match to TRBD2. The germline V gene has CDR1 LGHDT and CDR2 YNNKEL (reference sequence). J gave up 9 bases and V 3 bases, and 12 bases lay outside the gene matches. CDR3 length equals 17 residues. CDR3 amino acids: CASSQGSSGGAKGEQFF. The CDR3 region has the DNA TGTGCCAGCAGCCAGGGGTCTAGCGGGGGGGCCAAGGGTGAGCAGTTCTTC.

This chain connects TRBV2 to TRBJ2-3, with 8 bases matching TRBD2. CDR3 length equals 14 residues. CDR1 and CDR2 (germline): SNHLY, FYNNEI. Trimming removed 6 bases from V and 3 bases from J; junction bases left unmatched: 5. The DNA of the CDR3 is TGTGCCAGCAGCGCCGGGACTAGAACAGATACGCAGTATTTT. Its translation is CASSAGTRTDTQYF.

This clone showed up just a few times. CDR3 nucleotide sequence: TGTGCCAGCAGCTTAGCAGGCAGCGACAATGAGCAGTTCTTC. It encodes CASSLAGSDNEQFF. The chain is built from TRBV7-7 and TRBJ2-1, with D uncertain. The CDR3 sequence is 14 residues long. Deletions cut 0 bases from V and 5 bases from J, with 8 bases between. Germline V gene sequence: CDR1 SSHAT, CDR2 FNYEAQ (reference sequence).

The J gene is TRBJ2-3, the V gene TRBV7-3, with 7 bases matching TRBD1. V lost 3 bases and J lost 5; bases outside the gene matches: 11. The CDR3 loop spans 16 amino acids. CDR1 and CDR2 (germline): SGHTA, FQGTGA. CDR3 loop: CASSLYGTALKDTQYF. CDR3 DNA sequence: TGTGCCAGCAGCTTGTACGGGACAGCTTTAAAAGATACGCAGTATTTT.

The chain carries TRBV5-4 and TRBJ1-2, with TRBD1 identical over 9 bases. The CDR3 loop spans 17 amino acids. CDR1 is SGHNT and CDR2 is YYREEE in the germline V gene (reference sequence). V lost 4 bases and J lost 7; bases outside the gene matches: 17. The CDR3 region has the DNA TGTGCCAGCAGCCCTGGACAGGGGCCTATCGAGATTGGTGGCTACACCTTC. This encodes CASSPGQGPIEIGGYTF.

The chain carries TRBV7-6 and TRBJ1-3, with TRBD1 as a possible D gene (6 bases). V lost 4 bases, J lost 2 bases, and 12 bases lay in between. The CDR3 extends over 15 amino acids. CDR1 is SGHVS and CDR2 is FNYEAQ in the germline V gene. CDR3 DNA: TGTGCCAGCAGCTCACAGGGCGGCCCTGGAAACACCATATATTTT. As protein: CASSSQGGPGNTIYF.

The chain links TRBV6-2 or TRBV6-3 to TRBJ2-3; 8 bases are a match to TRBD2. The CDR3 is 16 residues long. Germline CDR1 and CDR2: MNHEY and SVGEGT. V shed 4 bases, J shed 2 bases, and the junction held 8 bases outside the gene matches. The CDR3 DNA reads TGTGCCAGCAGTTCAAGACGGGGGGGAGACACAGATACGCAGTATTTT. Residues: CASSSRRGGDTDTQYF.

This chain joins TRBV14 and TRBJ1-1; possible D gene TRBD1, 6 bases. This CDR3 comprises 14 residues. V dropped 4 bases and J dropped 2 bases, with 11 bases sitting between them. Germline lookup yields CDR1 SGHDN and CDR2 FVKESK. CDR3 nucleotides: TGTGCCAGCAGCCTTGGACAGAGAAACACTGAAGCTTTCTTT. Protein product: CASSLGQRNTEAFF.

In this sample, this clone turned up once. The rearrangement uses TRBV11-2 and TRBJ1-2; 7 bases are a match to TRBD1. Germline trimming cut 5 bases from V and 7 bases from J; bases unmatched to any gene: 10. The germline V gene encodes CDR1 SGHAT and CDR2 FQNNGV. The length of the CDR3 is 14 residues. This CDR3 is CASSGQSGGAGYTF. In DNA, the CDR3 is TGTGCCAGCAGCGGCCAATCAGGGGGTGCTGGCTACACCTTC.

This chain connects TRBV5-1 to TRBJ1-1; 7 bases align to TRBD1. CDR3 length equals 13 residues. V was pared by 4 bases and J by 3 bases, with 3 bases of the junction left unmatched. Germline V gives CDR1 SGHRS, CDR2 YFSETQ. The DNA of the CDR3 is TGCGCCAGCAGCCCCAGGGGGGACACTGAAGCTTTCTTT. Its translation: CASSPRGDTEAFF. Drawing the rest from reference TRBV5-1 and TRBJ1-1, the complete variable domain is KAGVTQTPRYLIKTRGQQVTLSCSPISGHRSVSWYQQTPGQGLQFLFEYFSETQRNKGNFPGRFSGRQFSNSRSEMNVSTLELGDSALYLCASSPRGDTEAFFGQGTRLTVV.

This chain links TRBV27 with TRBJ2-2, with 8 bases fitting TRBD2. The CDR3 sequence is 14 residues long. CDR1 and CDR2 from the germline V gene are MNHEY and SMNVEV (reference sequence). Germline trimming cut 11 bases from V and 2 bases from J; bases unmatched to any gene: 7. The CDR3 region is CASTGGLNTGELFF. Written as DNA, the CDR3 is TGTGCCTCCACGGGGGGGCTAAACACCGGGGAGCTGTTTTTT.

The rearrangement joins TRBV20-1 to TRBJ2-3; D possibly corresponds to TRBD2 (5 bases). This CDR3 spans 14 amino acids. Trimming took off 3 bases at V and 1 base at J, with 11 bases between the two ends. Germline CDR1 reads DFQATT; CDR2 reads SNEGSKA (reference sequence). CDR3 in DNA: TGCAGTGCTAGTTTCGGTAGCGGCACAGATACGCAGTATTTT. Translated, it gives CSASFGSGTDTQYF.

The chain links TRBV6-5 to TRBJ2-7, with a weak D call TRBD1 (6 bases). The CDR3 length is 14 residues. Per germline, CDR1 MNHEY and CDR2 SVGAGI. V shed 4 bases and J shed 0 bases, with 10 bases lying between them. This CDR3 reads CASSSDRSSYEQYF. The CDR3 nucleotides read TGTGCCAGCAGTTCAGACAGGAGCTCCTACGAGCAGTACTTC.

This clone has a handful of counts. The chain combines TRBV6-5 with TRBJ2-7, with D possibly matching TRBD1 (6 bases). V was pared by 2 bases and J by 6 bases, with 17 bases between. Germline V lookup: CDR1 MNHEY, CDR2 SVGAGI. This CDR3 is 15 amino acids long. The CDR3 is CASSYRTGYEGEQYF. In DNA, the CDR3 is TGTGCCAGCAGTTACCGCACAGGGTATGAGGGCGAGCAGTACTTC.

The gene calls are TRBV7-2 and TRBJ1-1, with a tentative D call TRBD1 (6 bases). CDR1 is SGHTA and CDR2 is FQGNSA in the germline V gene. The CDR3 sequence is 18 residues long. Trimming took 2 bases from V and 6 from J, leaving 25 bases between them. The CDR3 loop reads CASSLLPLRAGEGAEAFF. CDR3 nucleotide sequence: TGTGCCAGCAGCTTACTTCCCCTACGGGCAGGGGAGGGAGCTGAAGCTTTCTTT.

CDR3: CASSPRFGDRDPYEQYF. DNA of the CDR3: TGTGCCAGCTCACCACGCTTCGGGGACAGGGACCCTTACGAGCAGTACTTC. The chain has TRBV18 and TRBJ2-7; 9 nucleotides align to TRBD1. The CDR3 runs to 17 residues. With 1 base clipped from V and 4 bases from J, the junction kept 11 bases outside the gene matches. The V gene's germline CDR1 is KGHSH and CDR2 LQKENI.

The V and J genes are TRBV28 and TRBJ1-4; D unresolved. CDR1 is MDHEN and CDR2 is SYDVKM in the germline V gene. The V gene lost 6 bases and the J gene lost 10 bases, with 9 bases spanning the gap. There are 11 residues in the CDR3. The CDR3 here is CASSLSGKLFF. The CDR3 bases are TGTGCCAGCAGCTTGTCCGGAAAACTGTTTTTT.